This TCR beta chain was obtained from a study of blood T cell repertoires in COVID-19. Turning to the study itself: Sources were T cells, B-cell-depleted T cells, or PBMCs; the material itself was cDNA or gDNA.

Clones were sequenced by immunoSEQ multiplex PCR, and TCRdb holds only the in-frame ones, with some missing. The sample lists about 480,000 clones, about 88% occurring once. CDR3 length equals 15 residues. CDR1 LNHDA and CDR2 SQIVND come from the germline V gene (reference sequence). The V gene lost 4 bases and the J gene lost 10 bases, with 17 bases spanning the gap. The source is a man younger than 35 with COVID-19, enrolled during active disease. Material: peripheral blood. This sequence joins TRBV19 and TRBJ1-6; possibly TRBD1 for D (5 bases). CDR3 protein: CASSKAVQGWSPLHF. For the CDR3, the DNA is TGTGCCAGTAGTAAAGCAGTCCAGGGTTGGTCACCCCTCCACTTT.